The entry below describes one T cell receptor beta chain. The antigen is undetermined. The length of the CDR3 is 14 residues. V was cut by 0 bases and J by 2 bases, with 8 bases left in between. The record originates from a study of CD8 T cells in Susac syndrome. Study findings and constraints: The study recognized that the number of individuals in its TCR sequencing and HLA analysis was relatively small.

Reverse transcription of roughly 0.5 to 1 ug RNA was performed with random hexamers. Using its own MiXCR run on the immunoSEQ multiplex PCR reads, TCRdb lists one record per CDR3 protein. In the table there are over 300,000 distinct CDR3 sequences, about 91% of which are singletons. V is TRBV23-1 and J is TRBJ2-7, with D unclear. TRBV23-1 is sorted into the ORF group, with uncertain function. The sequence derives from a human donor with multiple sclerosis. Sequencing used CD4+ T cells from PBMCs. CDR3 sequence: CASSQSYPPYEQYF. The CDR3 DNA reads TGCGCCAGCAGTCAATCGTACCCCCCCTACGAGCAGTACTTC.